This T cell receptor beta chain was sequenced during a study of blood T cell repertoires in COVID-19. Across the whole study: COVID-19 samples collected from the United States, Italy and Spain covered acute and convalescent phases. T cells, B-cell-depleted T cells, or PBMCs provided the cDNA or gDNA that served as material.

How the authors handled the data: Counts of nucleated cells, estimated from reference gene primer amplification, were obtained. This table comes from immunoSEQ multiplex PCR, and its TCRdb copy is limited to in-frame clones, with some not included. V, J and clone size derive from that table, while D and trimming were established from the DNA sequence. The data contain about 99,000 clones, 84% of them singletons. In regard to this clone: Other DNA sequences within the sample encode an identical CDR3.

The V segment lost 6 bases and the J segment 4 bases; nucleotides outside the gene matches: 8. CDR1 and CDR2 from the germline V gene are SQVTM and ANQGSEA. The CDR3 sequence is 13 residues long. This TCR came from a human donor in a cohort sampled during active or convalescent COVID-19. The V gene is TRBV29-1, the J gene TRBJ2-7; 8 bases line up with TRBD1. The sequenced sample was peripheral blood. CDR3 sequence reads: CSVERQGTYEQYF. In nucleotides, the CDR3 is TGCAGCGTGGAAAGACAGGGGACTTACGAGCAGTACTTC.